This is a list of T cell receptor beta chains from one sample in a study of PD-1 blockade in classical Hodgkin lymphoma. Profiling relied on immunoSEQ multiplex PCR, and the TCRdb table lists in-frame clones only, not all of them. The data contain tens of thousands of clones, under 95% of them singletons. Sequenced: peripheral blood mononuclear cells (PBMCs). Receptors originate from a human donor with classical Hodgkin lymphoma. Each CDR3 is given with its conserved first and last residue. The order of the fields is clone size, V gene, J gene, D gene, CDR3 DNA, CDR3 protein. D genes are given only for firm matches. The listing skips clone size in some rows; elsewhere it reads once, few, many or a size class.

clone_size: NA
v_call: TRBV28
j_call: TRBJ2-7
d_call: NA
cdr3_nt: TGTGCCAGCAGCCCACAGGGTTACGAGCAGTACTTC
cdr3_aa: CASSPQGYEQYF

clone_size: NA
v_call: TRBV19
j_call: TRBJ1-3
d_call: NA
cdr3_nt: TGTGCCAGTAGTGGCCGGGGTAGGCCGACTGGAAACACCATATATTTT
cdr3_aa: CASSGRGRPTGNTIYF

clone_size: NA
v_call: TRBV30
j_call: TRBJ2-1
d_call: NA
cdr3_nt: TGTGCCTCCTCGCTAGCTAGGACCTACAATGAGCAGTTCTTC
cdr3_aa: CASSLARTYNEQFF

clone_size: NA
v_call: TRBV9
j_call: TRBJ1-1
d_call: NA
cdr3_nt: TGTGCCAGCAGCGTAGTCAGTGGGGGGACTGAAGCTTTCTTT
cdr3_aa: CASSVVSGGTEAFF

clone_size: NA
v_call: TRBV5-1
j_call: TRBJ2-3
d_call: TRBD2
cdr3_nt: TGCGCCAGCAGCTTTGGGGGACTAGCGGGAGGCTCTGATACGCAGTATTTT
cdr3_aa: CASSFGGLAGGSDTQYF

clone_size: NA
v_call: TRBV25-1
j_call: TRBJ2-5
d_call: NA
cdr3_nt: TGTGCCAGCAGTGAATACGGCGGCTTCCCGGGGGAGACCCAGTACTTC
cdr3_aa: CASSEYGGFPGETQYF

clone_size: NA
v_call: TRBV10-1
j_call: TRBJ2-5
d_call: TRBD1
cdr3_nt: TGCGCCAGCAGTGAAAAGGGGGCCGGGAAAGAGACCCAGTACTTC
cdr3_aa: CASSEKGAGKETQYF

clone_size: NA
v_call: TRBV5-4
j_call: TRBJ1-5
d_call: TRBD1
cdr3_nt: TGTGCCAGCAGTCTGGGGGCCGGACAGGGGGACCCGAATAGCAATCAGCCCCAGCATTTT
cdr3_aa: CASSLGAGQGDPNSNQPQHF

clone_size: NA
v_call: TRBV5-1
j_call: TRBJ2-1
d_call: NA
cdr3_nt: TGCGCCAGCAGCTTCGGGGGATGGCTCAATGAGCAGTTCTTC
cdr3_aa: CASSFGGWLNEQFF

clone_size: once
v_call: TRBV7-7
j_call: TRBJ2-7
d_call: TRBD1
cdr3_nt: TGTGCTAGCAGCCAAGGGACAGGGACCAGCGAGCAGTACTTC
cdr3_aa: CASSQGTGTSEQYF

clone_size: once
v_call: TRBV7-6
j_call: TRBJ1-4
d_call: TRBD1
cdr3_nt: TGTGCCAGCAGCTCGGGGACAGGGAGTGAAAAACTGTTTTTT
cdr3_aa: CASSSGTGSEKLFF

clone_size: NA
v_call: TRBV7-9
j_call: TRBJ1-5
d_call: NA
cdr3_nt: TGTGCCAGCAGCATGAGTAGGGGCAATCAGCCCCAGCATTTT
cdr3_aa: CASSMSRGNQPQHF

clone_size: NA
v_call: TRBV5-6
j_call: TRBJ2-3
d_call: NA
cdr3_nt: TGTGCCAGCAGCTTGGCCGGGACCGATACGCAGTATTTT
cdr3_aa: CASSLAGTDTQYF

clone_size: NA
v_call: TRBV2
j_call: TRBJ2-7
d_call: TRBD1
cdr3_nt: TGTGCCAGCCATTGGACAGGGCCCTCCTACGAGCAGTACTTC
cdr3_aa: CASHWTGPSYEQYF

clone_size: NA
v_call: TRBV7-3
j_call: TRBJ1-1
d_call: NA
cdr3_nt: TGTGCCAGCAGCTTAGGCAGGGGAAACACTGAAGCTTTCTTT
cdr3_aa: CASSLGRGNTEAFF

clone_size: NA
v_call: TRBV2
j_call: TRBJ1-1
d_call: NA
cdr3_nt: TGTGCCAGCAGTCCGGACACCACTGAAGCTTTCTTT
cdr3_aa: CASSPDTTEAFF

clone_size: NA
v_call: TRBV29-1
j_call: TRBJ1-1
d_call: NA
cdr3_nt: TGCAGCGTGGCCCAGGGTGACTACACTGAAGCTTTCTTT
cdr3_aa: CSVAQGDYTEAFF

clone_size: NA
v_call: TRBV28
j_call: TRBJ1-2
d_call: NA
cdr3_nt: TGTGCCACCGGACAGTCCGCTAACTATGGCTACACCTTC
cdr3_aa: CATGQSANYGYTF

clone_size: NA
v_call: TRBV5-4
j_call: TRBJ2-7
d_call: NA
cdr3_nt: TGTGCCAGCAGCCGACAGAACTCCTACGAGCAGTACTTC
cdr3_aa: CASSRQNSYEQYF

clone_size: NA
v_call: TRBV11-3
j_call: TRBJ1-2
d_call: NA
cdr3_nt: TGTGCCAGCGGGGGGACGCGGGTAGCCTATGGCTACACCTTC
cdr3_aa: CASGGTRVAYGYTF

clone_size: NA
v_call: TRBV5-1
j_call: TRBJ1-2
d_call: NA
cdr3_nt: TGCGCCAGCAGCTTGAAAGTACGACCGGGCGGCTATGGCTACACCTTC
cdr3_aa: CASSLKVRPGGYGYTF

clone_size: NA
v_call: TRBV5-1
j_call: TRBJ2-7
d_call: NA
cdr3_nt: TGCGCCAGCAGCTTGGGTGGCGGGACCGGGGACGAGCAGTACTTC
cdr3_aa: CASSLGGGTGDEQYF

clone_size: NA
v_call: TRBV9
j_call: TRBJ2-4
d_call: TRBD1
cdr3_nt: TGTGCCAGCAGCACTGGACAGGGGGGCATTCAGTACTTC
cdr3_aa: CASSTGQGGIQYF

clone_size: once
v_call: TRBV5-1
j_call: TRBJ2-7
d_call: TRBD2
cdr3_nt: TGCGCCAGCAGCTGGGGACTAGCGGGATACGAGCAGTACTTC
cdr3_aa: CASSWGLAGYEQYF

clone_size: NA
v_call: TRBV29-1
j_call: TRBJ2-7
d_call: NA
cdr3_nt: TGCAGCGTTGTCGACACCACCTACGAGCAGTACTTC
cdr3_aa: CSVVDTTYEQYF

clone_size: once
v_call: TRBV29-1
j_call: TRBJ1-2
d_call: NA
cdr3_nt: TGCAGCGCCGGGGGAGGATCCTATGGCTACACCTTC
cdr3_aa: CSAGGGSYGYTF

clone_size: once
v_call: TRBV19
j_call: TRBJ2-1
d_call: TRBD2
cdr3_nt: TGTGCCAGTAGGCTAGGGACTAGCGTCGATGAGCAGTTCTTC
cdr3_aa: CASRLGTSVDEQFF

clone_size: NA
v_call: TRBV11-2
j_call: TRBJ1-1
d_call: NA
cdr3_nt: TGTGCCAGCAGCCTCAGTCAGGGCAACACTGAAGCTTTCTTT
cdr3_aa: CASSLSQGNTEAFF

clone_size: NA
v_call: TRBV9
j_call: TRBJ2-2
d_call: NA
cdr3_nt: TGTGCCAGCAGCGTTAGCGCACTAAACACCGGGGAGCTGTTTTTT
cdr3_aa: CASSVSALNTGELFF

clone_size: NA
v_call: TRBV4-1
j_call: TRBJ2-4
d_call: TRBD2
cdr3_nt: TGCGCCAGCAGCCCCTGGGAGGGCCTGAAAGCCAAAAACATTCAGTACTTC
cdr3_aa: CASSPWEGLKAKNIQYF

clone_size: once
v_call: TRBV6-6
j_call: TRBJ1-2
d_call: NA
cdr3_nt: TGTGCCAGCAGCCCGACGATAGACTATGGCTACACCTTC
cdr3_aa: CASSPTIDYGYTF

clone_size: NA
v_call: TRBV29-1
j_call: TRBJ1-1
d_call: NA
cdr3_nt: TGCAGCGCTAACTATATCCTAATGAACACTGAAGCTTTCTTT
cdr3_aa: CSANYILMNTEAFF

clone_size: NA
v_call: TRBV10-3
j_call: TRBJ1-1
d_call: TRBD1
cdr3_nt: TGTGCCATCAGTGGACAGGGGGCGCAAACTGAAGCTTTCTTT
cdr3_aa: CAISGQGAQTEAFF

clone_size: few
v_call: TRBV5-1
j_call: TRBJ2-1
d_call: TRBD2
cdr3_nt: TGCGCCAGCAGCTTGTGGCCAGGGACTAGCGGGATCAATGAGCAGTTCTTC
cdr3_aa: CASSLWPGTSGINEQFF

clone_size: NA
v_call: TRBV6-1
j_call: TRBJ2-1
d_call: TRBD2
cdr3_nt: TGTGCCAGCAGTGATCTACTAGCGGGAGGAGGTAATGAGCAGTTCTTC
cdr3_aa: CASSDLLAGGGNEQFF

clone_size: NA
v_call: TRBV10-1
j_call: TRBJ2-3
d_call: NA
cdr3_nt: TGCGCCAGCAGTGTAGCCAGCACAGATACGCAGTATTTT
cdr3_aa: CASSVASTDTQYF

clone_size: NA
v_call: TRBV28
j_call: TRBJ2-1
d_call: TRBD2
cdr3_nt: TGTGCCAGCAGTCTACCGGGACTAGCGGGAGTTATAAGCTACAATGAGCAGTTCTTC
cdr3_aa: CASSLPGLAGVISYNEQFF

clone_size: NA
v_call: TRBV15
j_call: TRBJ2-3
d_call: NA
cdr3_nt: TGTGCCACCAGCAGCGGGGGGCAAAACACAGATACGCAGTATTTT
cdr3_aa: CATSSGGQNTDTQYF

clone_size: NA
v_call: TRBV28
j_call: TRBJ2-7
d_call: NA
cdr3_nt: TGTGCCAGCAGTTTACAGGGGCTCCGGGGGTCCTACGAGCAGTACTTC
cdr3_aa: CASSLQGLRGSYEQYF

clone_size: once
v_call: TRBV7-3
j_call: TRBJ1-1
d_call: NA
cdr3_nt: TGTGCCAGCAGCTTAGCAGGGAACACTGAAGCTTTCTTT
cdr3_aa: CASSLAGNTEAFF

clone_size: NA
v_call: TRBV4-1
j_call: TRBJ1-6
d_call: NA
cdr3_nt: TGCGCCAGCAGCCTCTTGGGTGCCTTGAAGGGTAATTCACCCCTCCACTTT
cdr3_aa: CASSLLGALKGNSPLHF

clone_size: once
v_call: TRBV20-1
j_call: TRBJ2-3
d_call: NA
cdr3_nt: TGCAGTGCTAGAGCGGGGGATACGCAGTATTTT
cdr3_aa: CSARAGDTQYF

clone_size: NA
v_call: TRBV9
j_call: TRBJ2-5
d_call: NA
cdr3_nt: TGTGCCAGCAGCCACAACCAAGAGACCCAGTACTTC
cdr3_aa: CASSHNQETQYF

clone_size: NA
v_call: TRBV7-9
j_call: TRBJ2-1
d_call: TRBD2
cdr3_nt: TGTGCCAGCAGCGGGGACGGGGCGGGAGCCACGCATGAGCAGTTCTTC
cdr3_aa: CASSGDGAGATHEQFF

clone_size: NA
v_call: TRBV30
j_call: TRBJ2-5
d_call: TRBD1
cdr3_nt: TGTGCCTACGCCAGGGACAGTCAAGAGACCCAGTACTTC
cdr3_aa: CAYARDSQETQYF

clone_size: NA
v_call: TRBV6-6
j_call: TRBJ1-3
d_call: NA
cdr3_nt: TGTGCCAGCAGTTACGGGCAGGGCCCGGGAAACACCATATATTTT
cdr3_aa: CASSYGQGPGNTIYF

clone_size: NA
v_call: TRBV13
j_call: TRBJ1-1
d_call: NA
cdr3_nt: TGTGCCAGCAGCAAAGGGGGGGAGTACACTGAAGCTTTCTTT
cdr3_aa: CASSKGGEYTEAFF

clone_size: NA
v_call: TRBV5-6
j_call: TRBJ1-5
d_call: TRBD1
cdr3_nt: TGTGCCAGCAGCTCCCTTTCGGACAGGGGGCACCGTGGCAATCAGCCCCAGCATTTT
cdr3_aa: CASSSLSDRGHRGNQPQHF

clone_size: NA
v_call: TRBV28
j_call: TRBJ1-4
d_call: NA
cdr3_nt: TGTGCCAGCAGTTTGGAGGTCCCTGAAAAACTGTTTTTT
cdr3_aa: CASSLEVPEKLFF

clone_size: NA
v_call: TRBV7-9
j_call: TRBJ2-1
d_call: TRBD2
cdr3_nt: TGTGCCAGCAGCGGCGTGACTAGCGGGAGTTGGACCTACAATGAGCAGTTCTTC
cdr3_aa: CASSGVTSGSWTYNEQFF

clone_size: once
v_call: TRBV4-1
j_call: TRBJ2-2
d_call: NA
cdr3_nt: TGCGCCAGCAGCCAAGAGGGGGGGCGCAGGACCGGGGAGCTGTTTTTT
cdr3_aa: CASSQEGGRRTGELFF

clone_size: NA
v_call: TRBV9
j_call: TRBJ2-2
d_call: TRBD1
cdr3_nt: TGTGCCAGCAGCGTCGGACAGGCGAACACCGGGGAGCTGTTTTTT
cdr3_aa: CASSVGQANTGELFF

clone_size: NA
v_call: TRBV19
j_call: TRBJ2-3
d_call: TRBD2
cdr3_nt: TGTGCCAGTAGTATTCGGGGGAGGGCAGAGGATACGCAGTATTTT
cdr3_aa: CASSIRGRAEDTQYF

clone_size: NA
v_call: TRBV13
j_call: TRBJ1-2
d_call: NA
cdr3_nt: TGTGCCAGCAGCTCAAGTTCGCGGACCCGTGGGGATGGCTACACCTTC
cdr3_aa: CASSSSSRTRGDGYTF

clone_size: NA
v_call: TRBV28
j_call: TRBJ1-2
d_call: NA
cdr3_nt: TGTGCCAGCAGTTTAATACGTACGGTCTACACCTTC
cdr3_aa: CASSLIRTVYTF

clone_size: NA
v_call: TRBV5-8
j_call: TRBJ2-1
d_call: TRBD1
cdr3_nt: TGTGCCAGCAGCTTGCTGGGGGACAGGGATTACAATGAGCAGTTCTTC
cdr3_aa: CASSLLGDRDYNEQFF

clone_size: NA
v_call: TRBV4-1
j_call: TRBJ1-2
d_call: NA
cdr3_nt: TGCGCCAGCAGCCAAGAGTCGGGAGGTAACTATGGCTACACCTTC
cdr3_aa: CASSQESGGNYGYTF